The text below deals with one T cell receptor beta chain. This entry comes from a study of blood T cell repertoires in COVID-19. Turning to the study itself: Nucleic acid was either cDNA or gDNA, and it came from T cells, B-cell-depleted T cells, or PBMCs.

Patients at the Seattle site were enrolled during active infection and followed longitudinally. Methods used by the authors: Using reference gene primer amplification, nucleated cell counts were estimated. Here immunoSEQ multiplex PCR was the method, and the copy in TCRdb shows in-frame clones only, minus some. V and J calls and clone size are given by that table; D and trimming were obtained from the DNA. The table includes around 190,000 clones, roughly 82% detected once. Germline V lookup: CDR1 SGHTA, CDR2 FQGNSA. This CDR3 region has 17 residues. The ends lost 5 bases at V and 3 bases at J; junction bases unmatched: 15.

The chain joins TRBV7-2 to TRBJ2-7, with 8 bases lining up with TRBD2. The sample taken for sequencing was peripheral blood. This clonotype was obtained from a woman aged 60-70 years with COVID-19, enrolled during active disease. The CDR3 protein is CASSQSAYSGNNYEQYF. CDR3 nucleotide sequence: TGTGCCAGCAGCCAATCCGCTTATAGCGGGAATAACTACGAGCAGTACTTC.